The source of this T cell receptor beta chain is a study of neoadjuvant nivolumab and ipilimumab in lung cancer. Findings and caveats of the study: Compared with tumor-adjacent uninvolved lung, resected tumors showed greater richness and clonality. Pretherapy blood TCR richness correlated positively with resected tumor richness.

The data were produced by immunoSEQ multiplex PCR, yet TCRdb's version contains in-frame clones alone and is incomplete. The table records about 3,600 clones, less than 80% of them present only once. Germline V gene lookup returns CDR1 MNHEY and CDR2 SMNVEV (reference sequence). The CDR3 is 14 amino acids. V shed 2 bases and J 2 bases; nucleotides not matched to a gene: 1. As for this clone: No antigen is known for it.

The clonotype comes from an adult with non-small cell lung cancer. This chain connects TRBV27 to TRBJ1-2, with 8 bases lining up with TRBD1. This specimen was peripheral blood, taken after neoadjuvant nivolumab, alone or with ipilimumab, at or shortly before surgery. The CDR3 spells CASSLQGANYGYTF. CDR3 nucleotide sequence: TGTGCCAGCAGTTTACAGGGGGCGAACTATGGCTACACCTTC.